The T cell receptor (beta chain) under discussion was sequenced for a study of response to subunit inactivated influenza vaccine. Points from the study as a whole: A suggestion made by the authors is that each seasonal influenza vaccination recruits few new T cells.

TCRdb itself ran the RT-PCR reads through MiXCR, one entry per CDR3 protein. The sample lists some 300,000 distinct CDR3 sequences, about 20% occurring once. Germline V gene data show CDR1 as MNHEY and CDR2 as SMNVEV (reference sequence). V was pared by 3 bases and J by 8 bases, with 13 bases between. The CDR3 spans 13 residues. This clonotype was counted between two and nine times. What it recognizes is unknown. The gene calls are TRBV27 and TRBJ1-2; no definite D call. The TCR was taken from a man aged 50 to 69 who received an inactivated influenza vaccine. The sample was PBMCs from blood, taken 21 months after vaccination. CDR3 in DNA: TGTGCCAGCAGTTTTTTCGGAGAGGAGGGCTACACCTTC. Residues: CASSFFGEEGYTF.